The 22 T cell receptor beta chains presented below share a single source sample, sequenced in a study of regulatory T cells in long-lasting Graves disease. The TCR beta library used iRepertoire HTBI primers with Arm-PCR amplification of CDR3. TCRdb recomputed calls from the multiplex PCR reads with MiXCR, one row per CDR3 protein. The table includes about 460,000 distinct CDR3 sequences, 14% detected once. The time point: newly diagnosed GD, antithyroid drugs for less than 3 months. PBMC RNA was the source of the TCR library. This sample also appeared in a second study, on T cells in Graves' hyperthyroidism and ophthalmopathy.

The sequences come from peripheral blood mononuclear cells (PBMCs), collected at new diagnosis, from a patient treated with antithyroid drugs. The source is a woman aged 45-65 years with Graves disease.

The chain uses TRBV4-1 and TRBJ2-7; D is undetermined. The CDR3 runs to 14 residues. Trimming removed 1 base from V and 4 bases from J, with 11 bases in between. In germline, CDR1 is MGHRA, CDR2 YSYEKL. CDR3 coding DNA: TGCGCCAGCAGCCAAGGGGAAGCTATTTACGAGCAGTACTTC. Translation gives CASSQGEAIYEQYF.

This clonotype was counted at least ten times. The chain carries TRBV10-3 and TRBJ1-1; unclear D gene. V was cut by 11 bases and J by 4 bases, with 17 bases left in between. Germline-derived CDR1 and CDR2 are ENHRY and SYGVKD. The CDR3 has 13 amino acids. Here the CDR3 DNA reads TGTGCCGGTACAGCAGGACTCGGCACTGAAGCTTTCTTT. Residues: CAGTAGLGTEAFF.

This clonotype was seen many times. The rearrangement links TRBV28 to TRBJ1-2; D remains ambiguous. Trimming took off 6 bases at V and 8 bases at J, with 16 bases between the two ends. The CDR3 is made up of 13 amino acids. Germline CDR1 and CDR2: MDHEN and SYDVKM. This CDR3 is CASRSPSRAGYTF. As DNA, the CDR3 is TGTGCCAGCAGGTCACCTTCGAGGGCGGGCTACACCTTC.

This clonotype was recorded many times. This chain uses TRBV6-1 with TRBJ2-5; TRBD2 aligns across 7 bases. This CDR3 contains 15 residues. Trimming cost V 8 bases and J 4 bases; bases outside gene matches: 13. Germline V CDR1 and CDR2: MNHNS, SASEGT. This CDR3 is CASGREGQFGETQYF. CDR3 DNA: TGTGCCAGCGGGAGGGAGGGGCAATTCGGAGAGACCCAGTACTTC.

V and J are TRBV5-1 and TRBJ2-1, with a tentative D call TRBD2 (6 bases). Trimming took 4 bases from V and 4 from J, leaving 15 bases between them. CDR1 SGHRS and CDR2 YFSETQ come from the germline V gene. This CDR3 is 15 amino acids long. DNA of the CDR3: TGCGCCAGCAGCCCCCTAGCGCCGCTATACAATGAGCAGTTCTTC. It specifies CASSPLAPLYNEQFF.

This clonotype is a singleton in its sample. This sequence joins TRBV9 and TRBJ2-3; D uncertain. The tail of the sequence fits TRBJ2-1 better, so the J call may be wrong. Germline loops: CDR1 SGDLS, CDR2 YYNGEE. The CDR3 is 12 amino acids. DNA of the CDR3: TGTGCCAGCAGAGGACCGCATGCTGAGCAGTTCTTC. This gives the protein CASRGPHAEQFF.

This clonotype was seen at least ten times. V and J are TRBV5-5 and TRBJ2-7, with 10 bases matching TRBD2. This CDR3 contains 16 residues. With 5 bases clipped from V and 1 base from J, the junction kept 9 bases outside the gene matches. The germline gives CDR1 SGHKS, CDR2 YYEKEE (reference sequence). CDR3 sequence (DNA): TGTGCCAGCAGTTCCCTTCCGGGACTAGCGTCCTACGAGCAGTACTTC. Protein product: CASSSLPGLASYEQYF.

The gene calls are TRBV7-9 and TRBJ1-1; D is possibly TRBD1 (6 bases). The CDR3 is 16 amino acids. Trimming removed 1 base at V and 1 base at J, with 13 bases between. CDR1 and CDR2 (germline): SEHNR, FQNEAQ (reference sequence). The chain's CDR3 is CASSLEGRGANTEAFF. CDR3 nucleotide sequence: TGTGCCAGCAGCTTAGAGGGCCGGGGGGCGAACACTGAAGCTTTCTTT.

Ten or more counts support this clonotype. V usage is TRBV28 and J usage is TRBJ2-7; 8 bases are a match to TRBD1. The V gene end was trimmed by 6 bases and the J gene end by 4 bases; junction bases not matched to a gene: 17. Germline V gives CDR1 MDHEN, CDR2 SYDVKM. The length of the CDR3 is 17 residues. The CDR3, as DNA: TGTGCCAGCAGAGCACGGACAGGGCTCGTAAGAATGTACGAGCAGTACTTC. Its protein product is CASRARTGLVRMYEQYF.

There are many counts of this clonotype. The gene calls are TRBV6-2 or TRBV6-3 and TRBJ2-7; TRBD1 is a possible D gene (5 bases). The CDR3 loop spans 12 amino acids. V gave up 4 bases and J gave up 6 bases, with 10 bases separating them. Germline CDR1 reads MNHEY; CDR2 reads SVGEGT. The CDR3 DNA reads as TGTGCCAGCAGTTCAGCAGGGTCCGAGCAGTACTTC. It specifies CASSSAGSEQYF.

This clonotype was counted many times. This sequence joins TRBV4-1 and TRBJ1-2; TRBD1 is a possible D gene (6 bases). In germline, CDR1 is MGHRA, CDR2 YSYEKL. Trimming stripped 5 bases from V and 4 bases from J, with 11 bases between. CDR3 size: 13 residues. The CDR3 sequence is CASSYDRPYGYTF. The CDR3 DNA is TGCGCCAGCAGCTACGACAGGCCCTATGGCTACACCTTC.

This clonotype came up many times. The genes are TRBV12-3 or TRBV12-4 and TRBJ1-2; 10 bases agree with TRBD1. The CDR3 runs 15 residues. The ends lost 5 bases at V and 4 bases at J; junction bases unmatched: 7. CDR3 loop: CASSAGQGLGYGYTF. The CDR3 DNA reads TGTGCCAGCAGTGCGGGACAGGGGCTTGGCTATGGCTACACCTTC.

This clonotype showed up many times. CDR3 amino acids: CASSYGGETQYF. In DNA form, the CDR3 reads TGTGCCAGCAGTTACGGGGGGGAGACCCAGTACTTC. The chain joins TRBV6-5 to TRBJ2-5, with D maybe TRBD2 (6 bases). The V end was cut by 2 bases, the J end by 5 bases, with 6 bases between. The CDR3 contains 12 residues. Germline CDR1 is MNHEY and CDR2 is SVGAGI.

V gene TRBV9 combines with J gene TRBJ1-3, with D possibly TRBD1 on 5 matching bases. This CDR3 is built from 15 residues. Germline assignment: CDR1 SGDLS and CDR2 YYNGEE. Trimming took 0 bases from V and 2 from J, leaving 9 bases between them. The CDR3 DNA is TGTGCCAGCAGCGTAGCTATGGGGGCTGGAAACACCATATATTTT. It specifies CASSVAMGAGNTIYF.

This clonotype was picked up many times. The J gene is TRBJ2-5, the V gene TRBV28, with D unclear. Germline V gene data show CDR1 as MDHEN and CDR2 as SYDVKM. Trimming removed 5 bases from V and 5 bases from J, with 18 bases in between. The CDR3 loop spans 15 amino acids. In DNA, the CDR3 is TGTGCCAGCAGTGGCCCGGGCCCCCGGTATGAGACCCAGTACTTC. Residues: CASSGPGPRYETQYF.

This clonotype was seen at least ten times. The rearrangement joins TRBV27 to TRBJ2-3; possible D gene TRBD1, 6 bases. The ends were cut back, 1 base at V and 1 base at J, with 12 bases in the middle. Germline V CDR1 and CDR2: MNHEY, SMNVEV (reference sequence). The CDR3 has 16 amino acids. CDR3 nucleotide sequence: TGTGCCAGCAGTTTATTAGTGCACAGGGGCACAGATACGCAGTATTTT. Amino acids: CASSLLVHRGTDTQYF.

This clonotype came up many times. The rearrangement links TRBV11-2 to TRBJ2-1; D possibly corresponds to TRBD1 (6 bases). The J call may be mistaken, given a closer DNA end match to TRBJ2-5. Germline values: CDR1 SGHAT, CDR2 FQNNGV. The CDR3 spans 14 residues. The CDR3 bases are TGTGCCAGCCTGAGCAGGGGCCAAAAAGAGACCCAGTACTTC. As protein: CASLSRGQKETQYF.

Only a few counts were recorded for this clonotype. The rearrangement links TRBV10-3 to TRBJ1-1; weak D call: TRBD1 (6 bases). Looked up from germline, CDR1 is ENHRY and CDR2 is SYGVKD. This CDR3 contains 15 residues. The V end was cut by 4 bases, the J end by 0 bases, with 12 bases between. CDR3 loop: CAISGGGGLNTEAFF. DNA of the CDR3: TGTGCCATCAGTGGAGGGGGAGGGTTGAACACTGAAGCTTTCTTT.

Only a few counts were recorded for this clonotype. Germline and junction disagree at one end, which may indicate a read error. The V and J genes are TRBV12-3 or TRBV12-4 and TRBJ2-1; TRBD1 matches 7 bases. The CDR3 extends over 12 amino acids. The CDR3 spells CASRPTGSVRFF. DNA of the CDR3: TGCGCCAGCAGGCCGACAGGGTCCGTGCGGTTCTTC.

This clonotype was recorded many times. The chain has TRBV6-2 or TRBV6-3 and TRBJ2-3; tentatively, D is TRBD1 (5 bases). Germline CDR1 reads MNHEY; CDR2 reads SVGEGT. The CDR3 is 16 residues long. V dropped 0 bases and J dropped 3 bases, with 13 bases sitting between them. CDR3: CASSYSGREATDTQYF. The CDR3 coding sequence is TGTGCCAGCAGTTACTCGGGCAGGGAAGCGACAGATACGCAGTATTTT.

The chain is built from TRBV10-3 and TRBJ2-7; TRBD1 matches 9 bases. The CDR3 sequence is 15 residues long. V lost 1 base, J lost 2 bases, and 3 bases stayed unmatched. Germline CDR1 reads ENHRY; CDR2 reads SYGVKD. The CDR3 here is CAISEWTGDPYEQYF. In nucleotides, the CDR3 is TGTGCCATCAGTGAGTGGACAGGGGATCCCTACGAGCAGTACTTC.

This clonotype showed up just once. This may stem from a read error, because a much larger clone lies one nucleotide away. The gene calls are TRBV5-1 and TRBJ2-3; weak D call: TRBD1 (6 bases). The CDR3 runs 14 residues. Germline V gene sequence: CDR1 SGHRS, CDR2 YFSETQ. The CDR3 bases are TGCGCCAGCAGTACTCAGGGGACCGCAGATACGCGGTATTTT. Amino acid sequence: CASSTQGTADTRYF.